This entry lists 29 T cell receptor beta chains sequenced from one sample in a study of shared clonotypes between healthy human individuals. Method: immunoSEQ multiplex PCR; TCRdb's copy keeps in-frame clones and lacks some. The sample carries around 2,000,000 clones, 85% to 95% recorded once. Naive CD8 cells lacked CD45RO and underwent positive selection for CCR7, leaving out terminally differentiated effector memory CD45RA+ cells. The source material was naive CD8+ T cells sorted from blood. These receptors all stem from a man between 18 and 35 years old in good health.

The rearrangement joins TRBV15 to TRBJ2-7, with D possibly being TRBD2 (6 bases). This CDR3 comprises 15 residues. Trimming pared 0 bases from V and 6 bases from J, leaving 15 bases between. Germline V lookup: CDR1 LNHNV, CDR2 YYDKDF (reference sequence). CDR3 coding DNA: TGTGCCACCAGCAGAGATGGAGGGCGGTTTATCGAGCAGTACTTC. This sequence encodes CATSRDGGRFIEQYF.

V is TRBV9 and J is TRBJ1-6; TRBD1 agrees at 9 bases. The CDR3 spans 17 residues. Per germline, CDR1 SGDLS and CDR2 YYNGEE. Germline trimming cut 0 bases from V and 7 bases from J; bases unmatched to any gene: 8. The CDR3 DNA reads as TGTGCCAGCAGCGTAGGAGATGGGACAGGGAGGAATTCACCCCTCCACTTT. It yields the protein CASSVGDGTGRNSPLHF.

The CDR3 is CASSLLLPVNTDTQYF. Written as DNA, the CDR3 is TGTGCCAGCAGTTTGCTATTACCAGTTAACACAGATACGCAGTATTTT. The chain recombines TRBV27 with TRBJ2-3; no definite D call. The V end was cut by 3 bases, the J end by 2 bases, with 15 bases between. The CDR3 totals 16 residues. Germline-derived CDR1 and CDR2 are MNHEY and SMNVEV (reference sequence).

This clone turned up a few times. V gene TRBV28 combines with J gene TRBJ2-5, with a weak D call TRBD1 (5 bases). V gave up 4 bases and J gave up 5 bases, with 11 bases separating them. The V gene's germline CDR1 is MDHEN and CDR2 SYDVKM. This CDR3 spans 13 amino acids. The CDR3 DNA reads TGTGCCAGCAGTTCCGCCAGGGTGGAGACCCAGTACTTC. Protein product: CASSSARVETQYF.

This sequence joins TRBV19 and TRBJ1-2; 8 bases are shared with TRBD1. This CDR3 is built from 14 residues. The junction had 5 bases not matched to a gene; V was cut back by 2 bases and J by 6 bases. Per germline, CDR1 LNHDA and CDR2 SQIVND (reference sequence). As DNA, the CDR3 is TGTGCCAGTAGTATACTTGGGACAGGTGATGGCTACACCTTC. Protein: CASSILGTGDGYTF.

The J gene is TRBJ1-3, the V gene TRBV6-1; D may be TRBD1 (6 bases). Looked up from germline, CDR1 is MNHNS and CDR2 is SASEGT. The CDR3 runs to 17 residues. Trimming pared 0 bases from V and 4 bases from J, leaving 16 bases between. CDR3 sequence: CASSEAVLVTGGNTIYF. Here the CDR3 DNA reads TGTGCCAGCAGTGAAGCCGTTTTAGTGACAGGAGGAAACACCATATATTTT.

The chain uses TRBV6-6 and TRBJ2-3, with 9 positions matching TRBD2. This CDR3 has 14 amino acids. Unmatched junction bases numbered 6, after V lost 7 bases and J lost 4 bases. CDR1 is MNHNY and CDR2 is SVGAGI in the germline V gene (reference sequence). The CDR3 region is CASTLAGSADTQYF. The CDR3 DNA reads TGTGCCAGCACCCTAGCGGGGTCTGCAGATACGCAGTATTTT.

V gene TRBV6-5 combines with J gene TRBJ2-7; 8 bases are a match to TRBD2. With V trimmed by 2 bases and J by 3 bases, 3 bases remained unmatched. The germline V gene has CDR1 MNHEY and CDR2 SVGAGI. The CDR3 totals 14 residues. The CDR3 bases are TGTGCCAGCAGTTACGGGCGGGAGGTCTACGAGCAGTACTTC. This sequence encodes CASSYGREVYEQYF.

This chain links TRBV7-9 with TRBJ2-2; D possibly corresponds to TRBD1 (5 bases). The CDR3 runs 14 residues. Looked up from germline, CDR1 is SEHNR and CDR2 is FQNEAQ (reference sequence). Deletions cut 5 bases from V and 1 base from J, with 8 bases between. CDR3 amino acids: CASSRQGNTGELFF. CDR3 bases: TGTGCCAGCAGCCGTCAGGGGAACACCGGGGAGCTGTTTTTT.

The genes are TRBV9 and TRBJ2-3; 12 nucleotides align to TRBD2. After removal of 3 bases from V and 3 bases from J, the junction contained 11 bases not matched to a gene. This CDR3 is built from 18 residues. Germline V lookup: CDR1 SGDLS, CDR2 YYNGEE. CDR3 DNA: TGTGCCAGCAGCGGAACTAGCGGGAGGACAATCGCGACAGATACGCAGTATTTT. Translation gives CASSGTSGRTIATDTQYF.

Worth noting for this clone: One end of the junction varies from germline; a read error may be responsible. The chain uses TRBV7-7 and TRBJ2-5; 13 positions agree with TRBD2. Germline V lookup: CDR1 SSHAT, CDR2 FNYEAQ (reference sequence). CDR3 length: 17 residues. The chain's CDR3 is CASSPGLAGVVGETQYF. In nucleotides, the CDR3 is TGTGCTAGCAGCCCCGGACTAGCGGGAGTAGTGGGAGAGACCCAGTACTTC.

This sequence joins TRBV11-2 and TRBJ2-7; TRBD1 matches 8 bases. Per germline, CDR1 SGHAT and CDR2 FQNNGV. The ends lost 5 bases at V and 3 bases at J; junction bases unmatched: 3. The CDR3 spans 13 residues. CDR3 region: CASSIGQGYEQYF. The CDR3 DNA sequence: TGTGCCAGCAGCATAGGACAGGGCTACGAGCAGTACTTC. Drawing the rest from reference TRBV11-2 and TRBJ2-7, the complete variable domain is EAGVAQSPRYKIIEKRQSVAFWCNPISGHATLYWYQQILGQGPKLLIQFQNNGVVDDSQLPKDRFSAERLKGVDSTLKIQPAKLEDSAVYLCASSIGQGYEQYFGPGTRLTVT.

The table lists this clone with a count of one. The chain joins TRBV27 to TRBJ2-1; D ambiguous. V lost 5 bases, J lost 10 bases, and 9 bases lay in between. There are 11 residues in the CDR3. CDR1 is MNHEY and CDR2 is SMNVEV in the germline V gene (reference sequence). The CDR3 loop is CASSTHSEQFF. The CDR3 DNA sequence: TGTGCCAGCAGTACACATTCGGAGCAGTTCTTC.

V gene TRBV2 combines with J gene TRBJ1-3; unclear D gene. The V end was cut by 7 bases, the J end by 4 bases, with 2 bases between. CDR3 length equals 10 residues. Germline assignment: CDR1 SNHLY and CDR2 FYNNEI. CDR3 DNA: TGTGCCAGCATGGGAAACACCATATATTTT. Translating gives CASMGNTIYF.

The CDR3 here is CASSPSSDQETQYF. The CDR3 coding sequence is TGTGCCAGCAGTCCCTCCAGCGACCAAGAGACCCAGTACTTC. The V gene is TRBV6-6, the J gene TRBJ2-5; no clear D. V lost 5 bases and J 0 bases, leaving 10 bases between the germline ends. The germline V gene encodes CDR1 MNHNY and CDR2 SVGAGI (reference sequence). CDR3 length equals 14 residues.

The chain recombines TRBV4-1 with TRBJ1-5; D not resolved. The CDR3 has 16 amino acids. V shed 4 bases and J shed 5 bases, with 18 bases lying between them. CDR1 is MGHRA and CDR2 is YSYEKL in the germline V gene. CDR3 in DNA: TGCGCCAGCAGCCGCCTTCCCGGACGGCCGGATCAGCCCCAGCATTTT. It translates to CASSRLPGRPDQPQHF.

As concerns this clone: The junction does not match germline at one end; this may be a read error. The chain links TRBV11-2 to TRBJ2-2; weak D call: TRBD1 (6 bases). Germline V gene sequence: CDR1 SGHAT, CDR2 FQNNGV. The length of the CDR3 is 14 residues. The CDR3 bases are TGTGCCAGCAGCTCGCCCCGGGACACAGGGGAGCTGTTTTTT. Its protein is CASSSPRDTGELFF.

The chain uses TRBV28 and TRBJ2-5, with 7 bases aligning to TRBD1. Germline V lookup: CDR1 MDHEN, CDR2 SYDVKM. Trimming cost V 5 bases and J 2 bases; bases outside gene matches: 11. The CDR3 length is 16 residues. This CDR3 reads CASSPRTGDEQETQYF. For the CDR3, the DNA is TGTGCCAGCAGTCCCCGGACAGGCGATGAGCAAGAGACCCAGTACTTC.

This clone was counted once. The CDR3 is CASSDPAGDRGSPLHF. In DNA, the CDR3 is TGTGCCAGCAGTGATCCCGCGGGGGACCGGGGGTCACCCCTCCACTTT. This chain uses TRBV2 with TRBJ1-6, with TRBD1 as a possible D gene (5 bases). The CDR3 is 16 amino acids. Trimming removed 3 bases from V and 10 bases from J, with 19 bases in between. Germline V gene lookup returns CDR1 SNHLY and CDR2 FYNNEI.

The chain links TRBV2 to TRBJ2-7; D is unresolved. V lost 5 bases and J lost 5, with 4 bases in between. The CDR3 covers 10 residues. CDR1 is SNHLY and CDR2 is FYNNEI in the germline V gene. CDR3 amino acids: CASSYNEQYF. CDR3 bases: TGTGCCAGCAGTTATAACGAGCAGTACTTC. Full variable domain (rest looked up from reference TRBV2 and TRBJ2-7): EPEVTQTPSHQVTQMGQEVILRCVPISNHLYFYWYRQILGQKVEFLVSFYNNEISEKSEIFDDQFSVERPDGSNFTLKIRSTKLEDSAMYFCASSYNEQYFGPGTRLTVT.

This chain connects TRBV29-1 to TRBJ2-5; the match to TRBD2 covers 10 bases. The CDR3 covers 13 residues. Trimming cost V 7 bases and J 4 bases; bases outside gene matches: 6. CDR1 and CDR2 from the germline V gene are SQVTM and ANQGSEA. In nucleotides, the CDR3 is TGCAGCGGGCTAGCGGGAGTGATAGAGACCCAGTACTTC. This gives the protein CSGLAGVIETQYF.

The genes are TRBV9 and TRBJ2-5, with unresolved D. The CDR3 spans 13 residues. Germline loops: CDR1 SGDLS, CDR2 YYNGEE. V was trimmed by 6 bases and J by 4 bases, leaving 13 bases between them. The CDR3 DNA sequence: TGTGCCAGCAACCTGTGGGATGGAGAGACCCAGTACTTC. It encodes CASNLWDGETQYF.

The rearrangement joins TRBV7-9 to TRBJ1-1; 8 nucleotides agree with TRBD1. Germline V gene lookup returns CDR1 SEHNR and CDR2 FQNEAQ (reference sequence). This CDR3 is built from 14 residues. Unmatched junction bases numbered 5, after V lost 4 bases and J lost 4 bases. CDR3 sequence: CASSSGQGRTEAFF. Written as DNA, the CDR3 is TGTGCCAGCAGCTCCGGACAGGGTCGCACTGAAGCTTTCTTT.

This chain uses TRBV5-1 with TRBJ2-7; D is uncertain. V was clipped by 7 bases and J by 5 bases, with 10 bases between them. Germline lookup yields CDR1 SGHRS and CDR2 YFSETQ. The CDR3 covers 11 residues. As DNA, the CDR3 is TGCGCCAGCCGACTCGACGACGAGCAGTACTTC. It yields the protein CASRLDDEQYF.

The rearrangement uses TRBV7-9 and TRBJ1-1; D call uncertain. CDR3 size: 15 residues. V lost 4 bases, J lost 7 bases, and 19 bases lay in between. CDR1 is SEHNR, CDR2 FQNEAQ, per germline (reference sequence). DNA of the CDR3: TGTGCCAGCAGCTCAAACGAGTATGGGCAGATTGAAGCTTTCTTT. Translating it yields CASSSNEYGQIEAFF. Full variable domain (outside the CDR3, taken from reference TRBV7-9 and TRBJ1-1): DTGVSQNPRHKITKRGQNVTFRCDPISEHNRLYWYRQTLGQGPEFLTYFQNEAQLEKSRLLSDRFSAERPKGSFSTLEIQRTEQGDSAMYLCASSSNEYGQIEAFFGQGTRLTVV.

This chain links TRBV10-2 with TRBJ2-3; possibly TRBD2 for D (6 bases). This CDR3 is 16 amino acids long. Looked up from germline, CDR1 is WSHSY and CDR2 is SAAADI. V lost 2 bases, J lost 3 bases, and 15 bases lay in between. This CDR3 is CASSEPSSAQTDTQYF. CDR3 nucleotide sequence: TGCGCCAGCAGTGAGCCCTCTAGCGCCCAGACAGATACGCAGTATTTT.

This sequence joins TRBV9 and TRBJ2-4; 8 positions match TRBD1. The germline CDR1 and CDR2 sequences are SGDLS and YYNGEE. CDR3 length: 15 amino acids. With V trimmed by 4 bases and J by 10 bases, 13 bases remained unmatched. The CDR3 region is CASSPPPGDRTIQYF. The CDR3 nucleotides are TGTGCCAGCAGCCCCCCGCCCGGGGACAGGACTATTCAGTACTTC.

This clone appeared a single time. The gene calls are TRBV6-6 and TRBJ1-1, with 7 bases fitting TRBD1. The CDR3 runs 14 residues. Losses at the gene ends were 5 bases for V and 1 base for J; bases not matched to a gene: 4. Germline-derived CDR1 and CDR2 are MNHNY and SVGAGI (reference sequence). CDR3 sequence reads: CASSHGTENTEAFF. CDR3 bases: TGTGCCAGCAGTCACGGGACAGAGAACACTGAAGCTTTCTTT.

This clone was detected only a few times. The rearrangement uses TRBV6-1 and TRBJ2-7; TRBD1 agrees at 11 bases. V was pared by 7 bases and J by 5 bases, with 10 bases of the junction left unmatched. CDR3 length: 15 residues. Germline CDR1 and CDR2: MNHNS and SASEGT. CDR3 region: CASIVMGQGVHEQYF. The CDR3 nucleotides are TGTGCCAGCATCGTGATGGGACAGGGGGTGCACGAGCAGTACTTC.